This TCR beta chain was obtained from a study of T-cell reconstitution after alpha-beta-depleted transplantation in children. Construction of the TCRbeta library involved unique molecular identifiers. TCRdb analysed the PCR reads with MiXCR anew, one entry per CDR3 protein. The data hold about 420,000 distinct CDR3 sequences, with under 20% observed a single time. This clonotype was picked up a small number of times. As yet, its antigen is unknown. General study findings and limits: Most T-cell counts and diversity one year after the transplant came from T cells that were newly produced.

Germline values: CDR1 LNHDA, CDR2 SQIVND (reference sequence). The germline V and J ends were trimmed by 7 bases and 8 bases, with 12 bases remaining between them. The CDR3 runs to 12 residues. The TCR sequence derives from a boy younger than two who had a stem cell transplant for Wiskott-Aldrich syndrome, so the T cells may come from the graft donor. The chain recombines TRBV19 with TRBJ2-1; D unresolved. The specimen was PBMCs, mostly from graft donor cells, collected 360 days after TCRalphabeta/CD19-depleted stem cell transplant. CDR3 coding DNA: TGTGCCAGTAATGACCCTTCCGATGAGCAGTTCTTC. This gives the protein CASNDPSDEQFF.